The clone carrying this T cell receptor beta chain was detected only a few times. This CDR3 is also generated by other DNA sequences in the sample. The data were produced by immunoSEQ multiplex PCR, yet TCRdb's version contains in-frame clones alone and is incomplete. The table shows roughly 280,000 clones, with around 90% occurring only once. The sample originates from a study of blood T cell repertoires in COVID-19. In the study overall: The United States, Italy and Spain were the sources of the acute and convalescent COVID-19 samples. From T cells, B-cell-depleted T cells, or PBMCs came the material, which was cDNA or gDNA.

While infection was still active, Seattle patients were enrolled and then followed longitudinally. The CDR3 extends over 13 amino acids. The junction had 0 bases not matched to a gene; V was cut back by 1 base and J by 5 bases. CDR1 is SGDLS, CDR2 YYNGEE, per germline. The sequenced sample consisted of peripheral blood. This TCR was sampled from an older woman with COVID-19, enrolled during active disease. The chain joins TRBV9 to TRBJ1-5, with 7 bases lining up with TRBD1. The CDR3 here is CASSVTGDQPQHF. In nucleotides, the CDR3 is TGTGCCAGCAGCGTAACAGGGGATCAGCCCCAGCATTTT.